This T cell receptor (beta chain) was captured in a study of shared clonotypes between healthy human individuals. Overall study: Three plates each covered CD4 naive and memory; CD8 naive two, CD8 memory one.

CDR1 is WNHNN and CDR2 is SYGVQD in the germline V gene (reference sequence). CDR3 size: 13 residues. Trimming left V 2 bases short and J 4 bases short, with 6 bases between. Clones were read by immunoSEQ multiplex PCR, and TCRdb kept only the in-frame ones, dropping some. Among about 2.4 million clones listed, 93% were seen once. CD4+ cells were split into CD45RA+ naive and CD45RA-negative memory subsets. Sequencing was performed on naive CD4+ T cells from PBMCs. Subset defined: CD45RA+ positively selected. V and J are TRBV10-1 and TRBJ1-3; D is unresolved. The sequence was collected from a man between 18 and 29 years old in good health. Some clones in this sample may be carry-over from other donors' samples. The CDR3 region is CASSETGGNTIYF. Here the CDR3 DNA reads TGCGCCAGCAGTGAGACTGGAGGAAACACCATATATTTT.